The next 23 T cell receptor beta chains were all read from a single sample in a study of T cell responses to AZD1222 COVID-19 vaccine. TCRdb keeps only in-frame clones here, not all; method: immunoSEQ multiplex PCR. The sample lists about 110,000 clones; about nine tenths were seen once. Specimen: peripheral blood, collected on day 0 of AZD1222 vaccination. The receptors were gathered from an adult in good health.

This chain links TRBV29-1 with TRBJ2-1, with D possibly being TRBD2 (5 bases). Germline assignment: CDR1 SQVTM and CDR2 ANQGSEA. The length of the CDR3 is 15 residues. V gave up 1 base and J gave up 6 bases, with 16 bases separating them. CDR3 coding DNA: TGCAGCGTTGAAGTGGCGACTACTGTCGGCAATGAGCAGTTCTTC. It is translated as CSVEVATTVGNEQFF.

The chain couples TRBV6-6 to TRBJ1-5, with 9 bases lining up with TRBD1. Germline CDR1 is MNHNY and CDR2 is SVGAGI (reference sequence). This CDR3 contains 16 residues. The V segment lost 5 bases and the J segment 5 bases; nucleotides outside the gene matches: 10. As DNA, the CDR3 is TGTGCCAGCAGTCAATTCGGGACAGGGATTGATCAGCCCCAGCATTTT. Translation gives CASSQFGTGIDQPQHF.

The chain combines TRBV28 with TRBJ2-7, with 9 bases matching TRBD2. CDR1 is MDHEN, CDR2 SYDVKM, per germline. This CDR3 region has 15 residues. The J segment lost 1 base and the V segment lost 6 bases, leaving 7 bases of the junction unmatched. CDR3 nucleotide sequence: TGTGCCAGCAGCCAGACTAGCGGACCTTCCTACGAGCAGTACTTC. Translating it yields CASSQTSGPSYEQYF.

V gene TRBV5-1 combines with J gene TRBJ2-5; D may be TRBD1 (6 bases). Per the germline V gene, CDR1 is SGHRS and CDR2 is YFSETQ. Trimming took off 4 bases at V and 5 bases at J, with 12 bases between the two ends. CDR3 length equals 13 residues. CDR3 in amino acids: CASSAQGRETQYF. The CDR3 DNA reads as TGCGCCAGCAGCGCACAGGGTAGGGAGACCCAGTACTTC.

The rearrangement uses TRBV7-9 and TRBJ2-7; the match to TRBD1 covers 9 bases. Germline V gives CDR1 SEHNR, CDR2 FQNEAQ (reference sequence). The CDR3 has 11 amino acids. The CDR3 region is CASSHGTGLFV. CDR3 in DNA: TGTGCCAGCAGCCACGGGACAGGGTTATTCGTC.

This chain connects TRBV7-6 to TRBJ2-7; weak D call: TRBD1 (6 bases). Trimming stripped 3 bases from V and 0 bases from J, with 12 bases between. This CDR3 contains 15 residues. The V gene's germline CDR1 is SGHVS and CDR2 FNYEAQ. CDR3 coding DNA: TGTGCCAGCAGCTTTTTGCAGGGGTCCTCCTACGAGCAGTACTTC. This gives the protein CASSFLQGSSYEQYF.

V gene TRBV4-2 combines with J gene TRBJ1-4; D uncertain. Between the trimmed V and J ends, which lost 7 bases and 7 bases, there was a span of 19 bases. The CDR3 spans 15 residues. CDR1 is LGHNA and CDR2 is YNFKEQ in the germline V gene. The CDR3 DNA reads as TGTGCCAGCACCGCGCGAGCGGGGAGTGGTGAAAAACTGTTTTTT. Amino acids: CASTARAGSGEKLFF.

The CDR3 DNA reads as TGTGCCATCAGTGATGACAGGGGAGGGTGGGGCTACACCTTC. Its translation: CAISDDRGGWGYTF. This chain links TRBV10-3 with TRBJ1-2; 8 positions agree with TRBD1. The V gene end was trimmed by 3 bases and the J gene end by 8 bases; junction bases not matched to a gene: 8. CDR3 length: 14 amino acids. Germline-derived CDR1 and CDR2 are ENHRY and SYGVKD.

This clone has a single count. The rearrangement joins TRBV7-2 to TRBJ1-2; D is possibly TRBD1 (5 bases). Germline V CDR1 and CDR2: SGHTA, FQGNSA. The CDR3 consists of 15 residues. V was pared by 2 bases and J by 7 bases, with 17 bases between. The CDR3 DNA sequence: TGTGCCAGCAGCTTATGGGTGACCATGGGGGGTGGCTACACCTTC. The encoded protein is CASSLWVTMGGGYTF. Complete variable domain (other parts from reference TRBV7-2 and TRBJ1-2): GAGVSQSPSNKVTEKGKDVELRCDPISGHTALYWYRQSLGQGLEFLIYFQGNSAPDKSGLPSDRFSAERTGGSVSTLTIQRTQQEDSAVYLCASSLWVTMGGGYTFGSGTRLTVV.

V and J are TRBV9 and TRBJ1-2, with 9 positions matching TRBD1. Germline lookup yields CDR1 SGDLS and CDR2 YYNGEE. V was pared by 5 bases and J by 5 bases, with 4 bases of the junction left unmatched. The length of the CDR3 is 13 residues. The CDR3 nucleotides read TGTGCCAGCAGGGGACAGGGTAGTTATGGCTACACCTTC. Translating it yields CASRGQGSYGYTF.

The V call is TRBV28, the J call TRBJ2-7; possibly TRBD1 for D (5 bases). The CDR3 consists of 15 residues. Trimming removed 3 bases from V and 2 bases from J, with 14 bases in between. The germline V gene encodes CDR1 MDHEN and CDR2 SYDVKM. CDR3 sequence reads: CASSFGGSRAYEQYF. The CDR3 bases are TGTGCCAGCAGTTTCGGCGGCTCCAGGGCCTACGAGCAGTACTTC.

The chain uses TRBV5-8 and TRBJ2-3; tentatively, D is TRBD1 (5 bases). The CDR3 runs 14 residues. Trimming stripped 0 bases from V and 5 bases from J, with 10 bases between. Germline V CDR1 and CDR2: SGHTS, YDEGEE. CDR3 nucleotides: TGTGCCAGCAGCTTGGTTGGGGCTGGAGATACGCAGTATTTT. Its protein is CASSLVGAGDTQYF. Together with reference TRBV5-8 and TRBJ2-3, the CDR3 gives the full variable domain: EAGVTQSPTHLIKTRGQQATLRCSPISGHTSVYWYQQALGLGLQFLLWYDEGEERNRGNFPPRFSGRQFPNYSSELNVNALELEDSALYLCASSLVGAGDTQYFGPGTRLTVL.

The genes are TRBV4-3 and TRBJ2-7; no definite D call. Germline assignment: CDR1 LGHNA and CDR2 YSLEER. The germline V and J ends were trimmed by 4 bases and 2 bases, with 12 bases remaining between them. CDR3 length: 14 amino acids. CDR3 loop: CASSLWTGAYEQYF. The DNA of the CDR3 is TGCGCCAGCAGCCTATGGACCGGAGCCTACGAGCAGTACTTC.

V usage is TRBV28 and J usage is TRBJ1-1; TRBD1 matches 8 bases. This CDR3 has 11 amino acids. The J segment lost 9 bases and the V segment lost 6 bases, leaving 3 bases of the junction unmatched. The germline gives CDR1 MDHEN, CDR2 SYDVKM. The CDR3 DNA reads TGTGCCAGCAGGGTCAGGGGGCAAGCTTTCTTT. The encoded protein is CASRVRGQAFF.

The genes are TRBV5-4 and TRBJ2-1; D uncertain. CDR1 and CDR2 from the germline V gene are SGHNT and YYREEE (reference sequence). Between the trimmed V and J ends, which lost 4 bases and 2 bases, there was a span of 10 bases. CDR3 length equals 14 residues. The CDR3 sequence is CASSPTPAYNEQFF. The CDR3 region has the DNA TGTGCCAGCAGCCCGACACCTGCCTACAATGAGCAGTTCTTC. The whole variable domain, filled in from reference TRBV5-4 and TRBJ2-1, reads ETGVTQSPTHLIKTRGQQVTLRCSSQSGHNTVSWYQQALGQGPQFIFQYYREEENGRGNFPPRFSGLQFPNYSSELNVNALELDDSALYLCASSPTPAYNEQFFGPGTRLTVL.

The chain employs TRBV28 and TRBJ2-5, with 7 bases matching TRBD1. Germline V gene data show CDR1 as MDHEN and CDR2 as SYDVKM. The ends lost 5 bases at V and 2 bases at J; junction bases unmatched: 8. The CDR3 covers 15 residues. The CDR3 region has the DNA TGTGCCAGCAGTAGAACAGGGGTGGGACAAGAGACCCAGTACTTC. This sequence encodes CASSRTGVGQETQYF.

The rearrangement joins TRBV15 to TRBJ2-1, with D tentatively TRBD2 (6 bases). Germline V gene lookup returns CDR1 LNHNV and CDR2 YYDKDF (reference sequence). The CDR3 covers 15 residues. The V end was cut by 5 bases, the J end by 6 bases, with 17 bases between. Here the CDR3 DNA reads TGTGCCACCAGCGACCCGACTAGAGAGGGCAATGAGCAGTTCTTC. Protein: CATSDPTREGNEQFF.

The rearrangement joins TRBV19 to TRBJ2-3; possible D gene TRBD2, 6 bases. CDR3 length: 14 residues. In germline, CDR1 is LNHDA, CDR2 SQIVND (reference sequence). Trimming shortened V by 5 bases and J by 4 bases, and 13 bases separated the two germline ends. CDR3 residues: CASSLGRGADTQYF. CDR3 in DNA: TGTGCCAGTAGTCTTGGGCGGGGCGCAGATACGCAGTATTTT. Using reference TRBV19 and TRBJ2-3 for the parts outside the CDR3, the full variable domain is DGGITQSPKYLFRKEGQNVTLSCEQNLNHDAMYWYRQDPGQGLRLIYYSQIVNDFQKGDIAEGYSVSREKKESFPLTVTSAQKNPTAFYLCASSLGRGADTQYFGPGTRLTVL.

The V and J genes are TRBV7-6 and TRBJ2-7, with 8 bases fitting TRBD1. Germline V gives CDR1 SGHVS, CDR2 FNYEAQ. The CDR3 runs to 12 residues. V shed 5 bases and J 7 bases; nucleotides not matched to a gene: 4. Here the CDR3 DNA reads TGTGCCAGCAGCCTGACAGGGGATGAGCAGTACTTC. This gives the protein CASSLTGDEQYF.

V gene TRBV19 combines with J gene TRBJ2-7, with 9 nucleotides matching TRBD1. The CDR3 length is 17 residues. The germline V gene has CDR1 LNHDA and CDR2 SQIVND (reference sequence). V was clipped by 4 bases and J by 8 bases; unmatched bases: 18. This CDR3 is CASSTYRTNSGTGKQYF. CDR3 nucleotide sequence: TGTGCCAGTAGTACCTATCGCACCAACTCCGGGACAGGGAAGCAGTACTTC.

This clone is a singleton in its sample. The CDR3 region is CASSLVTSGMSSYEQYF. DNA of the CDR3: TGCGCCAGCAGCTTGGTAACCAGCGGGATGAGCTCCTACGAGCAGTACTTC. This chain joins TRBV5-1 and TRBJ2-7; 7 bases map to TRBD2. The CDR3 has 17 residues. Germline loops: CDR1 SGHRS, CDR2 YFSETQ. Trimming at V came to 0 bases and at J to 0 bases, leaving 9 bases not matched to a gene.

This chain connects TRBV2 to TRBJ1-6; D not certain. Germline lookup yields CDR1 SNHLY and CDR2 FYNNEI. With 10 bases removed from V and 14 bases from J, the gap between germline ends came to 15 bases. The CDR3 sequence is 11 residues long. The CDR3 region has the DNA TGTGCCACCTCGGCTACCCAGACCCTCCACTTT. This encodes CATSATQTLHF.

J is TRBJ2-5 and V is TRBV10-3; 11 nucleotides match TRBD2. The CDR3 runs 14 residues. Germline CDR1 reads ENHRY; CDR2 reads SYGVKD. Germline trimming cut 4 bases from V and 4 bases from J; bases unmatched to any gene: 2. This CDR3 reads CAISGTSGGETQYF. Written as DNA, the CDR3 is TGTGCCATCAGTGGAACTAGCGGGGGAGAGACCCAGTACTTC.